This T cell receptor beta chain stems from a study of blood T cells in healthy people across ages. CDR3 length equals 15 residues. The germline V gene has CDR1 LNHNV and CDR2 YYDKDF (reference sequence). Trimming took 5 bases from V and 5 from J; bases not matched to a gene: 8. The authors ran a second PCR of roughly 6 to 12 cycles using a sample-barcoded 5' primer and a J-beta primer mix. TCRdb re-analysed the 5' RACE reads in MiXCR, keeping a single row per CDR3 protein. The sample contains about 580,000 distinct CDR3 sequences, less than 60% of which appear only once. This receptor was identified in a man older than 75 in good health. The sequenced material came from blood. The V gene is TRBV15, the J gene TRBJ2-5; 10 bases agree with TRBD2. The CDR3 protein is CATSPPGLATETQYF. For the CDR3, the DNA is TGTGCCACCAGCCCCCCGGGACTAGCGACGGAGACCCAGTACTTC.